This T cell receptor (beta chain) derives from a study of human T cells and chemical hapten exposure. General study findings and limits: No change in TCRs above 1 in 1000 frequency was produced by DPC sensitization. Patch test score rose with PT1 expanded TCRs, significant at 8, 16, 32, not 4. Significantly more large CDR3 similarity clusters were formed by expanded TCRs than by controls.

A few counts support this clonotype. What it binds is unknown. Via MiXCR, TCRdb re-called the RACE reads, giving one row per CDR3 protein. The sample shows roughly 51,000 distinct CDR3 sequences, approximately 10% of them seen only once. V was clipped by 1 base and J by 0 bases, with 10 bases between them. This CDR3 is built from 15 residues. Stated time point: pre-sensitization, week 0. The treatment here: therapeutic diphenylcyclopropenone sensitization with weekly scalp DPC. This sample comprised whole blood, obtained in connection with sensitization to the hapten diphenylcyclopropenone (DPC). This clonotype was obtained from a man aged 40-49 years with alopecia areata. Some clones in this sample may be carry-over from other donors' samples. This chain joins TRBV12-3 or TRBV12-4 and TRBJ2-7; D is ambiguous. This CDR3 reads CASSLGGSFSYEQYF. In DNA form, the CDR3 reads TGTGCCAGCAGTTTAGGGGGTAGTTTCTCCTACGAGCAGTACTTC.